These 23 T cell receptor beta chains share one sample of origin, sequenced in a study of OX40 agonist ivuxolimab in advanced cancers. Library preparation used the immunoSEQ multiplex PCR assay. TCRdb obtained this table from immuneACCESS and retained in-frame rearrangements with V and J assigned. These tables miss some clones; where compared with another copy, unresolved V genes account for less than half of the shortfall, and the remainder is unexplained. In all, the sample holds roughly 70,000 clones, and around 86% of those were seen once. The leading ten clones occupy 8% to 10% of the sample. The specimen comprised CD4+ or CD8+ T cells sorted from blood, sampled in a trial of the OX40 agonist ivuxolimab. Receptors originate from an adult with an advanced solid tumor such as melanoma, head and neck, liver or kidney cancer.

The chain joins TRBV30 to TRBJ2-7, with 10 nucleotides matching TRBD1. The CDR3 totals 18 residues. CDR1 GTSNPN and CDR2 SVGIG come from the germline V gene (reference sequence). The V and J ends lost 1 base and 2 bases, in that order; junction bases with no gene match: 14. The chain's CDR3 is CAWSGNPGQGWGPYEQYF. CDR3 coding DNA: TGTGCCTGGAGTGGTAACCCGGGACAGGGGTGGGGCCCCTACGAGCAGTACTTC.

V and J are TRBV18 and TRBJ1-3; D gene ambiguous. Germline values: CDR1 KGHSH, CDR2 LQKENI. The CDR3 loop spans 15 amino acids. The germline V and J ends were trimmed by 2 bases and 1 base, with 9 bases remaining between them. The DNA of the CDR3 is TGTGCCAGCTCACCAAGGAGTAAATCTGGAAACACCATATATTTT. This codes for CASSPRSKSGNTIYF.

This sequence joins TRBV5-6 and TRBJ1-2; TRBD1 matches 8 bases. The CDR3 totals 13 residues. V lost 6 bases to trimming and J lost 8 bases; unmatched junction nucleotides: 9. Germline CDR1 SGHDT, CDR2 YYEEEE. CDR3 DNA sequence: TGTGCCAGCATCTACGACAGGGGACGCGGCTACACCTTC. It specifies CASIYDRGRGYTF.

This clone has more than one count but fewer than ten. The V and J genes are TRBV18 and TRBJ1-1; 7 bases align to TRBD1. The CDR3 contains 14 residues. V shed 6 bases and J 3 bases; nucleotides not matched to a gene: 7. The germline V gene encodes CDR1 KGHSH and CDR2 LQKENI. The CDR3 nucleotides read TGTGCCAGCTCGGGAGGCAGGGGGTACACTGAAGCTTTCTTT. It specifies CASSGGRGYTEAFF.

This chain joins TRBV2 and TRBJ1-5; D not resolved. With 8 bases removed from V and 9 bases from J, the gap between germline ends came to 14 bases. The CDR3 totals 12 residues. Germline V gene lookup returns CDR1 SNHLY and CDR2 FYNNEI. The CDR3 loop is CASRYTESPQHF. As DNA, the CDR3 is TGTGCCAGCCGGTACACGGAGTCGCCCCAGCATTTT.

The gene calls are TRBV18 and TRBJ1-1, with D maybe TRBD1 (5 bases). This CDR3 contains 12 residues. Trimming removed 3 bases from V and 9 bases from J, with 11 bases in between. Germline V lookup: CDR1 KGHSH, CDR2 LQKENI. The CDR3: CASSPGQGKAFF. As DNA, the CDR3 is TGTGCCAGCTCACCGGGGCAGGGAAAAGCTTTCTTT.

CDR3 DNA: TGTGCCACCAGCAGCCGGGACACCATAAACATTCAGTACTTC. It is translated as CATSSRDTINIQYF. The V gene is TRBV15, the J gene TRBJ2-4; D perhaps matches TRBD1 (6 bases). Per the germline V gene, CDR1 is LNHNV and CDR2 is YYDKDF (reference sequence). The CDR3 has 14 residues. Deletions cut 3 bases from V and 6 bases from J, with 12 bases between.

The chain carries TRBV5-1 and TRBJ1-1; no firm D call. Trimming pared 1 base from V and 2 bases from J, leaving 3 bases between. Germline CDR1 and CDR2: SGHRS and YFSETQ. The CDR3 consists of 12 residues. CDR3 sequence reads: CASSLRNTEAFF. The CDR3 region has the DNA TGCGCCAGCAGCTTGAGAAACACTGAAGCTTTCTTT. Together with reference TRBV5-1 and TRBJ1-1, the CDR3 gives the full variable domain: KAGVTQTPRYLIKTRGQQVTLSCSPISGHRSVSWYQQTPGQGLQFLFEYFSETQRNKGNFPGRFSGRQFSNSRSEMNVSTLELGDSALYLCASSLRNTEAFFGQGTRLTVV.

The rearrangement uses TRBV19 and TRBJ2-3; TRBD1 is a possible D gene (5 bases). The V end lost 6 bases, the J end lost 1 base, and 14 bases lay between the germline ends. CDR3 size: 15 residues. In germline, CDR1 is LNHDA, CDR2 SQIVND (reference sequence). CDR3 region: CASRTVEGGTDTQYF. The CDR3 DNA is TGTGCCAGTAGGACCGTTGAAGGGGGCACAGATACGCAGTATTTT.

The gene calls are TRBV7-9 and TRBJ2-3; D possibly corresponds to TRBD2 (6 bases). V dropped 5 bases and J dropped 10 bases, with 22 bases sitting between them. Germline CDR1 and CDR2: SEHNR and FQNEAQ (reference sequence). The CDR3 has 15 amino acids. The CDR3 nucleotides read TGTGCCAGCAGCGGGGGGACTCGTCGATCGGAGGCGCAGTATTTT. It codes for CASSGGTRRSEAQYF.

CDR3 DNA: TGTGCCAGCAGCTTATATCGAACAGACCACACTGAAGCTTTCTTT. Protein sequence: CASSLYRTDHTEAFF. The chain links TRBV7-2 to TRBJ1-1; the D is unclear. Germline CDR1 reads SGHTA; CDR2 reads FQGNSA. The CDR3 totals 15 residues. The ends were cut back, 2 bases at V and 3 bases at J, with 13 bases in the middle.

The rearrangement joins TRBV11-1 to TRBJ2-1, with no clear D. V gave up 5 bases and J gave up 2 bases, with 13 bases separating them. Per the germline V gene, CDR1 is SGHAT and CDR2 is FQDESV (reference sequence). CDR3 length: 15 residues. The DNA of the CDR3 is TGTGCCAGCAGCATCGACCGGGCCACCTACAATGAGCAGTTCTTC. Encoded protein: CASSIDRATYNEQFF. The whole variable domain, filled in from reference TRBV11-1 and TRBJ2-1, reads EAEVAQSPRYKITEKSQAVAFWCDPISGHATLYWYRQILGQGPELLVQFQDESVVDDSQLPKDRFSAERLKGVDSTLKIQPAELGDSAMYLCASSIDRATYNEQFFGPGTRLTVL.

This rearrangement joins TRBV19 to TRBJ1-2; D possibly corresponds to TRBD1 (6 bases). V dropped 6 bases and J dropped 4 bases, with 12 bases sitting between them. CDR1 is LNHDA, CDR2 SQIVND, per germline (reference sequence). The CDR3 consists of 13 residues. CDR3 DNA sequence: TGTGCCAGTAGAAGCCAGGGGATCTATGGCTACACCTTC. It translates to CASRSQGIYGYTF.

This clone has just a few counts. The gene calls are TRBV19 and TRBJ1-4; no clear D gene. The germline CDR1 and CDR2 sequences are LNHDA and SQIVND (reference sequence). The V gene lost 3 bases and the J gene lost 9 bases, with 20 bases spanning the gap. The CDR3 spans 16 residues. CDR3 sequence: CASSILGQGEGKKLFF. The CDR3 DNA is TGTGCCAGTAGTATCCTGGGCCAAGGAGAGGGTAAAAAACTGTTTTTT.

Details on this clone: Mismatch with germline at one junction end may stem from a read error. The J gene is TRBJ2-3, the V gene TRBV5-4; D unresolved. Germline lookup yields CDR1 SGHNT and CDR2 YYREEE (reference sequence). CDR3 length: 13 residues. CDR3 amino acids: CASSLERADMQYF. The CDR3 bases are TGTGCCAGCAGCTTGGAGCGAGCAGATATGCAGTATTTT.

The rearrangement links TRBV11-2 to TRBJ2-6; 7 bases are shared with TRBD1. Per germline, CDR1 SGHAT and CDR2 FQNNGV. V shed 7 bases and J 1 base; nucleotides not matched to a gene: 7. The CDR3 loop spans 16 amino acids. Here the CDR3 reads CASNPWTGSGANVLTF. In DNA, the CDR3 is TGTGCCAGCAACCCCTGGACAGGTTCTGGGGCCAACGTCCTGACTTTC. The entire variable domain, with the rest obtained from reference TRBV11-2 and TRBJ2-6, is as follows: EAGVAQSPRYKIIEKRQSVAFWCNPISGHATLYWYQQILGQGPKLLIQFQNNGVVDDSQLPKDRFSAERLKGVDSTLKIQPAKLEDSAVYLCASNPWTGSGANVLTFGAGSRLTVL.

The chain has TRBV27 and TRBJ1-6; possibly TRBD1 for D (6 bases). The CDR3 totals 15 residues. Between the trimmed V and J ends, which lost 8 bases and 5 bases, there was a span of 16 bases. Germline V gene sequence: CDR1 MNHEY, CDR2 SMNVEV (reference sequence). CDR3 in DNA: TGTGCCAGCTCTTACCACAGGGAGGATAATTCACCCCTCCACTTT. This translates into CASSYHREDNSPLHF.

V usage is TRBV7-2 and J usage is TRBJ2-5; the D is unclear. CDR1 and CDR2 from the germline V gene are SGHTA and FQGNSA. The CDR3 runs to 16 residues. The V end lost 1 base, the J end lost 2 bases, and 14 bases lay between the germline ends. The CDR3 reads CASSLGFRTAQETQYF. The CDR3 bases are TGTGCCAGCAGCTTAGGGTTCAGGACGGCACAAGAGACCCAGTACTTC.

This clone was detected only once. V and J are TRBV6-6 and TRBJ1-2; 7 bases map to TRBD1. Per germline, CDR1 MNHNY and CDR2 SVGAGI (reference sequence). The CDR3 spans 16 residues. Trimming took 2 bases from V and 2 from J; bases not matched to a gene: 8. CDR3 amino acids: CASSYTLTGLNYGYTF. Written as DNA, the CDR3 is TGTGCCAGCAGTTACACCCTGACAGGGCTCAACTATGGCTACACCTTC.

V and J are TRBV7-3 and TRBJ1-1; the D is unclear. The CDR3 has 14 amino acids. Looked up from germline, CDR1 is SGHTA and CDR2 is FQGTGA. V lost 5 bases to trimming and J lost 1 base, with 11 bases between them. CDR3 DNA sequence: TGTGCCAGCAGCCTCTCGGCCGGGAACACTGAAGCTTTCTTT. This gives the protein CASSLSAGNTEAFF. Complete variable domain (other parts from reference TRBV7-3 and TRBJ1-1): GAGVSQTPSNKVTEKGKYVELRCDPISGHTALYWYRQSLGQGPEFLIYFQGTGAADDSGLPNDRFFAVRPEGSVSTLKIQRTERGDSAVYLCASSLSAGNTEAFFGQGTRLTVV.

The chain carries TRBV9 and TRBJ1-2; 8 bases match TRBD1. The CDR3 covers 15 residues. CDR1 is SGDLS and CDR2 is YYNGEE in the germline V gene. V lost 0 bases to trimming and J lost 9 bases; unmatched junction nucleotides: 10. The CDR3 spells CASSVVLDRASRYTF. The CDR3 nucleotides are TGTGCCAGCAGCGTAGTCTTGGACAGGGCGTCCCGCTACACCTTC.

This chain connects TRBV5-1 to TRBJ1-1; 8 bases are shared with TRBD1. This CDR3 has 13 residues. With V trimmed by 0 bases and J by 6 bases, 1 base remained unmatched. The germline CDR1 and CDR2 sequences are SGHRS and YFSETQ. CDR3 region: CASSLGDRSEAFF. CDR3 nucleotides: TGCGCCAGCAGCTTGGGGGACAGGTCTGAAGCTTTCTTT.

The chain links TRBV4-3 to TRBJ1-2, with D uncertain. Trimming stripped 0 bases from V and 3 bases from J, with 11 bases between. The CDR3 sequence is 15 residues long. Germline CDR1 is LGHNA and CDR2 is YSLEER. CDR3: CASSQDRRRYYGYTF. For the CDR3, the DNA is TGCGCCAGCAGCCAAGATCGGCGGAGGTACTATGGCTACACCTTC.